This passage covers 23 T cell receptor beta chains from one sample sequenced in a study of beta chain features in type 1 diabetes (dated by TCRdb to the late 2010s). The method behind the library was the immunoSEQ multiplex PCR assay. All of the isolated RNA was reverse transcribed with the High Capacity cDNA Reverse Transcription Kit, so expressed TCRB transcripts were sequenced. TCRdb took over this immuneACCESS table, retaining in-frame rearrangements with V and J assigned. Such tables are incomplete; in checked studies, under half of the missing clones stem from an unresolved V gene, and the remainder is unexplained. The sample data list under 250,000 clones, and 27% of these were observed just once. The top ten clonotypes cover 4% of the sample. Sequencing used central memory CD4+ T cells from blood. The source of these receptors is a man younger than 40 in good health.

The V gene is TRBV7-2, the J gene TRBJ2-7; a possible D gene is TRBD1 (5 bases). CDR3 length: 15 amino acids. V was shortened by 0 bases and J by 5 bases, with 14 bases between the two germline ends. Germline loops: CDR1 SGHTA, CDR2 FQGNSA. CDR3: CASSLAQSGLDEQYF. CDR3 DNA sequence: TGTGCCAGCAGCTTAGCGCAGTCAGGGTTGGACGAGCAGTACTTC.

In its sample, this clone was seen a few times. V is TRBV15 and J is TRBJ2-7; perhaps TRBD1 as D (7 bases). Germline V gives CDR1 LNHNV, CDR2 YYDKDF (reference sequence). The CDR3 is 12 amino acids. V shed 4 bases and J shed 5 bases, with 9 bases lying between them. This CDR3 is CATSIRGDEQYF. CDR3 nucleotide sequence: TGTGCCACCAGCATCAGGGGGGACGAGCAGTACTTC.

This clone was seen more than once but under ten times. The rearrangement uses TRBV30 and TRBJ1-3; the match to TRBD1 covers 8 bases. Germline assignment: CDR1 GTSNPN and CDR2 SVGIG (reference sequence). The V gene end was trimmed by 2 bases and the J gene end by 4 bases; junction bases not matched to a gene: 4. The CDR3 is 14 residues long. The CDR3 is CAWSLAGGGNTIYF. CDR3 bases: TGTGCCTGGAGTTTGGCAGGGGGCGGAAACACCATATATTTT.

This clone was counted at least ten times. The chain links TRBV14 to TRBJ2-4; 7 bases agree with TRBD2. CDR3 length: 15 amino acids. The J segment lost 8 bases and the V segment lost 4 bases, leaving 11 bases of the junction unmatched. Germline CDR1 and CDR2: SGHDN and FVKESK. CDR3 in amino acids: CASSLVGGSTDIQYF. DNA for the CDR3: TGTGCCAGCAGCCTAGTGGGAGGGAGTACGGACATTCAGTACTTC.

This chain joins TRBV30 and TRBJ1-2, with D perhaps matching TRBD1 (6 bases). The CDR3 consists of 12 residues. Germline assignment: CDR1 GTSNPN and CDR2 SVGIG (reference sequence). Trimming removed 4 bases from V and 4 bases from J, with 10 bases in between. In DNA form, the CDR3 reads TGTGCCTGGAATGGGGACACCTATGGCTACACCTTC. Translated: CAWNGDTYGYTF.

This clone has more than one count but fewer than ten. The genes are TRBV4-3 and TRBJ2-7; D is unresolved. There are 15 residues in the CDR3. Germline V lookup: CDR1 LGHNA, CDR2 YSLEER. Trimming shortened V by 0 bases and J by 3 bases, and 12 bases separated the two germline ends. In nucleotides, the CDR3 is TGCGCCAGCAGCCAAGACATAGGAACACACTACGAGCAGTACTTC. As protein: CASSQDIGTHYEQYF.

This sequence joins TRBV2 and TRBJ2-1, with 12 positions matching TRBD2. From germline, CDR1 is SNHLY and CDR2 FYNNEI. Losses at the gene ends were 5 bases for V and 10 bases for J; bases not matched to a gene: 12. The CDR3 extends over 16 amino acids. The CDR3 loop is CASSISPSGGGREQFF. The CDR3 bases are TGTGCCAGCAGTATATCGCCTAGCGGGGGGGGCCGGGAGCAGTTCTTC.

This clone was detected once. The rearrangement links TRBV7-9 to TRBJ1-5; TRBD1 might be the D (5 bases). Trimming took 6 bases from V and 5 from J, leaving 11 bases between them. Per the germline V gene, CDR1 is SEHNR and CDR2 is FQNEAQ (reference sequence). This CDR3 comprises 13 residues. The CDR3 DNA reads TGTGCCAGCAGTTTGACAGTGGATCAGCCCCAGCATTTT. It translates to CASSLTVDQPQHF. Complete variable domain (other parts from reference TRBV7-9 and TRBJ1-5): DTGVSQNPRHKITKRGQNVTFRCDPISEHNRLYWYRQTLGQGPEFLTYFQNEAQLEKSRLLSDRFSAERPKGSFSTLEIQRTEQGDSAMYLCASSLTVDQPQHFGDGTRLSIL.

The CDR3 region is CASSYWDRDAYGYTF. The CDR3 DNA follows: TGTGCCAGCAGTTATTGGGACAGGGATGCTTATGGCTACACCTTC. This sequence joins TRBV6-5 and TRBJ1-2; the match to TRBD1 covers 9 bases. Unmatched junction bases numbered 7, after V lost 3 bases and J lost 5 bases. CDR3 length: 15 amino acids. Germline V gives CDR1 MNHEY, CDR2 SVGAGI.

Here the CDR3 reads CAWSFEANTEAFF. The DNA for the CDR3 is TGTGCCTGGAGTTTCGAGGCCAACACTGAAGCTTTCTTT. The genes are TRBV30 and TRBJ1-1; D gene unclear. CDR1 is GTSNPN and CDR2 is SVGIG in the germline V gene (reference sequence). V lost 2 bases, J lost 2 bases, and 9 bases lay in between. The CDR3 runs 13 residues.

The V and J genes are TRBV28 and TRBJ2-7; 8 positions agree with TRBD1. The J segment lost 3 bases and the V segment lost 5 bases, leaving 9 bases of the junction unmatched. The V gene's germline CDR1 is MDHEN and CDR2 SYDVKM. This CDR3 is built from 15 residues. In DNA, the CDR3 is TGTGCCAGCAGTAAGGGGGACAGGACGTTCTACGAGCAGTACTTC. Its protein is CASSKGDRTFYEQYF.

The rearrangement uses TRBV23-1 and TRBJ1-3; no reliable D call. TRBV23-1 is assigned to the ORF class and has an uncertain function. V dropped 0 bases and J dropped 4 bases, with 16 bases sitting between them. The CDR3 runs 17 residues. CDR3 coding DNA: TGCGCCAGCAGTCAATCTGTTGGCCACCGGGTCGGAAACACCATATATTTT. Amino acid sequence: CASSQSVGHRVGNTIYF.

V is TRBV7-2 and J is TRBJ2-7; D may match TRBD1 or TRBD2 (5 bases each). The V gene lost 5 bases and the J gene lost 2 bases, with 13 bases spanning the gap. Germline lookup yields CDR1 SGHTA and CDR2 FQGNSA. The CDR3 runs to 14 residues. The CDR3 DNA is TGTGCCAGCAGCACTGGGACGCAAGCCTACGAGCAGTACTTC. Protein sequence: CASSTGTQAYEQYF.

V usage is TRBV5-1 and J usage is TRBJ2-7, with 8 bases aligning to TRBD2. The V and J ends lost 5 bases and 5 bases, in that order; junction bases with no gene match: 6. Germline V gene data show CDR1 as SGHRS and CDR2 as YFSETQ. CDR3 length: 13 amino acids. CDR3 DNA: TGCGCCAGCAGTTGGAGCGGGAGCGACGAGCAGTACTTC. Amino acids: CASSWSGSDEQYF.

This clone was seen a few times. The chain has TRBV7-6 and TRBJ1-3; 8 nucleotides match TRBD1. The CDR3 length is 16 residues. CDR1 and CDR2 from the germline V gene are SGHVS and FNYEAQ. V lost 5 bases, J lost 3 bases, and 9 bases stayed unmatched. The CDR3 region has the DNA TGTGCCAGCAGCCGCGACAGGGGATCGGGTGGAAACACCATATATTTT. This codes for CASSRDRGSGGNTIYF.

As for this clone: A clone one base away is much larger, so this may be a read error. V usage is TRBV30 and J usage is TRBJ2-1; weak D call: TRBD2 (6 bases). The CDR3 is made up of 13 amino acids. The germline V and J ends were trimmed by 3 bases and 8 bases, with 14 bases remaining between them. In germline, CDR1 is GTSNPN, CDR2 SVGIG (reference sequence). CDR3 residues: CAWRVRRADEQFF. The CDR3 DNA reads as TGTGCCTGGAGGGTACGGAGGGCCGATGAGCAGTTCTTC. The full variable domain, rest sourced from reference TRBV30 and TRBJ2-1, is SQTIHQWPATLVQPVGSPLSLECTVEGTSNPNLYWYRQAAGRGLQLLFYSVGIGQISSEVPQNLSASRPQDRQFILSSKKLLLSDSGFYLCAWRVRRADEQFFGPGTRLTVL.

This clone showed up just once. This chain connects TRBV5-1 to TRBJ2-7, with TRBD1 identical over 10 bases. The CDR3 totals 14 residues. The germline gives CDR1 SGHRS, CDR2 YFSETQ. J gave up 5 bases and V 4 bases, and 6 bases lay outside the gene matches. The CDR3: CASSPGTGEDEQYF. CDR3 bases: TGCGCCAGCAGCCCGGGGACAGGGGAGGACGAGCAGTACTTC.

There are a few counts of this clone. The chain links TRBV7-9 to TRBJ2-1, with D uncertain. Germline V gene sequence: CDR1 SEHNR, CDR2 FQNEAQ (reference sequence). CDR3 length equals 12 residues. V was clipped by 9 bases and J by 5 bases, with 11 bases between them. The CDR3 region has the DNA TGTGCCAGAGGCTTAAGGGACAATGAGCAGTTCTTC. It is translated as CARGLRDNEQFF. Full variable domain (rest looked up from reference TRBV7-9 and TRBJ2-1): DTGVSQNPRHKITKRGQNVTFRCDPISEHNRLYWYRQTLGQGPEFLTYFQNEAQLEKSRLLSDRFSAERPKGSFSTLEIQRTEQGDSAMYLCARGLRDNEQFFGPGTRLTVL.

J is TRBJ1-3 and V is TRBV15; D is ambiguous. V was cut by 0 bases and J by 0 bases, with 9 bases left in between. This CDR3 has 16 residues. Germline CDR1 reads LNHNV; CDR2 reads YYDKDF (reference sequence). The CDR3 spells CATSRDKAPSGNTIYF. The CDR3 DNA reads TGTGCCACCAGCAGAGACAAGGCCCCCTCTGGAAACACCATATATTTT.

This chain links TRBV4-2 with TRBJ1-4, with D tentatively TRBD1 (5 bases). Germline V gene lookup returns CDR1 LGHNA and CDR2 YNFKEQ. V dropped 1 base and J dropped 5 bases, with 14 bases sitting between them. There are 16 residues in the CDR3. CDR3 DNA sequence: TGTGCCAGCAGCCAAGGGGAGGAGACAGTCAATGAAAAACTGTTTTTT. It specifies CASSQGEETVNEKLFF.

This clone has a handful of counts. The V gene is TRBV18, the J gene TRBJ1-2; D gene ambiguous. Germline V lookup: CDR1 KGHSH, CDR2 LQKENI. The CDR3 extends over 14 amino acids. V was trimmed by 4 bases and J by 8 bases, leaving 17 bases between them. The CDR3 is CASSQPQPPGGYTF. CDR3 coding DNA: TGTGCCAGCTCACAACCACAGCCCCCGGGGGGCTACACCTTC.

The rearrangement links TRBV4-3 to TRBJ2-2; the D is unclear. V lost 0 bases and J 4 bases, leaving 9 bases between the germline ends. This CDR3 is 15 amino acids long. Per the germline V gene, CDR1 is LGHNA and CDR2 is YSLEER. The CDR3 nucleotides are TGCGCCAGCAGCCAAGAGGGGTCGGGCACCGGGGAGCTGTTTTTT. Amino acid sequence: CASSQEGSGTGELFF.

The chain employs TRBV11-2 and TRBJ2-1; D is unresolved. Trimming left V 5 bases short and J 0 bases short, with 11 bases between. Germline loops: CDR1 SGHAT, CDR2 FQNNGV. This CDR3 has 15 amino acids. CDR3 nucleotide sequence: TGTGCCAGCAGCCGCTTTGATAACTCCTACAATGAGCAGTTCTTC. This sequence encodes CASSRFDNSYNEQFF.